These 20 T cell receptor beta chains were sequenced from one sample in a study of a mutant IDH1 vaccine in newly diagnosed glioma. These receptors have no identified antigens. Generated by immunoSEQ multiplex PCR, the TCRdb table keeps only in-frame clones and is missing some. In the table there are some 40,000 clones, 75% to 85% of which are singletons. Time point defined: week 23, last vaccination. Mutant IDH1 20-mer peptide, at 300 ug, made up each vaccine dose, with topical imiquimod. Sequencing used PBMCs, obtained from a glioma patient whose treatment included an IDH1 peptide vaccine. The receptors shown here come from a middle-aged man with glioma.

The chain recombines TRBV19 with TRBJ1-5; D ambiguous. The CDR3 is made up of 12 amino acids. Between the trimmed V and J ends, which lost 8 bases and 0 bases, there was a span of 5 bases. CDR1 and CDR2 from the germline V gene are LNHDA and SQIVND (reference sequence). The CDR3 bases are TGTGCCAGTGGTTATAGCAATCAGCCCCAGCATTTT. It encodes CASGYSNQPQHF.

In its sample, this clone was seen a few times. The V gene is TRBV28, the J gene TRBJ2-4; no definite D call. This CDR3 is 14 amino acids long. Trimming took off 10 bases at V and 0 bases at J, with 13 bases between the two ends. Germline CDR1 is MDHEN and CDR2 is SYDVKM. The CDR3 bases are TGTGCCACCATCTCCCCCCTAGCCAAAAACATTCAGTACTTC. Amino acids: CATISPLAKNIQYF.

This clone was counted a few times. The gene calls are TRBV28 and TRBJ1-2; perhaps TRBD1 as D (5 bases). This CDR3 spans 15 amino acids. Germline V gene data show CDR1 as MDHEN and CDR2 as SYDVKM. V was clipped by 5 bases and J by 4 bases, with 17 bases between them. CDR3 sequence (DNA): TGTGCCAGCAGTCCTCAGGGCATACGGGGCTATGGCTACACCTTC. The encoded protein is CASSPQGIRGYGYTF.

The rearrangement uses TRBV6-5 and TRBJ1-2, with D possibly being TRBD1 (5 bases). The CDR3 extends over 14 amino acids. Germline-derived CDR1 and CDR2 are MNHEY and SVGAGI. The V and J ends lost 6 bases and 0 bases respectively, with 11 bases between them. As DNA, the CDR3 is TGTGCCAGCAGAGCTCCGACAGCTAACTATGGCTACACCTTC. Its protein is CASRAPTANYGYTF.

This clone has just a few counts. The chain has TRBV19 and TRBJ1-1; 7 bases line up with TRBD1. Germline V gene sequence: CDR1 LNHDA, CDR2 SQIVND (reference sequence). J was trimmed by 4 bases and V by 3 bases; bases with no gene match: 14. CDR3 length: 17 residues. The CDR3 here is CASSIGQAVPQSTEAFF. In DNA, the CDR3 is TGTGCCAGTAGTATTGGACAGGCGGTACCCCAAAGCACTGAAGCTTTCTTT.

The V and J genes are TRBV6-6 and TRBJ2-4, with D maybe TRBD2 (6 bases). Germline CDR1 reads MNHNY; CDR2 reads SVGAGI (reference sequence). The CDR3 runs 16 residues. Trimming stripped 9 bases from V and 0 bases from J, with 18 bases between. The CDR3 DNA sequence: TGTGCCAGTAGGACGGGGGAGATACTAGCCAAAAACATTCAGTACTTC. It is translated as CASRTGEILAKNIQYF.

This clone was counted a single time. V and J are TRBV13 and TRBJ2-1, with 12 bases that match TRBD2. Unmatched junction bases numbered 13, after V lost 5 bases and J lost 2 bases. In germline, CDR1 is PRHDT, CDR2 FYEKMQ (reference sequence). This CDR3 spans 19 amino acids. The CDR3 sequence is CASSESLAGGPTTYNEQFF. CDR3 nucleotide sequence: TGTGCCAGCAGCGAATCGCTAGCGGGGGGGCCGACAACCTACAATGAGCAGTTCTTC. The variable domain in full, completed from reference TRBV13 and TRBJ2-1, reads AAGVIQSPRHLIKEKRETATLKCYPIPRHDTVYWYQQGPGQDPQFLISFYEKMQSDKGSIPDRFSAQQFSDYHSELNMSSLELGDSALYFCASSESLAGGPTTYNEQFFGPGTRLTVL.

The chain couples TRBV19 to TRBJ2-7, with D perhaps TRBD2 (6 bases). V dropped 4 bases and J dropped 2 bases, with 15 bases sitting between them. Germline CDR1 and CDR2: LNHDA and SQIVND (reference sequence). The CDR3 runs 15 residues. CDR3 region: CASSTPGLRAYEQYF. Written as DNA, the CDR3 is TGTGCCAGTAGTACACCGGGACTTCGAGCCTACGAGCAGTACTTC. Combining the CDR3 with reference TRBV19 and TRBJ2-7 gives the whole variable domain DGGITQSPKYLFRKEGQNVTLSCEQNLNHDAMYWYRQDPGQGLRLIYYSQIVNDFQKGDIAEGYSVSREKKESFPLTVTSAQKNPTAFYLCASSTPGLRAYEQYFGPGTRLTVT.

The chain uses TRBV11-2 and TRBJ2-1; 12 positions match TRBD1. The CDR3 extends over 15 amino acids. In germline, CDR1 is SGHAT, CDR2 FQNNGV. V gave up 2 bases and J gave up 12 bases; unmatched junction bases: 8. The CDR3 region is CASSLLGTGGVGQFF. CDR3 nucleotide sequence: TGTGCCAGCAGCTTATTAGGGACAGGGGGCGTTGGGCAGTTCTTC.

This clone appeared a few times. V and J are TRBV18 and TRBJ2-6; D gene ambiguous. CDR3 length: 13 residues. V was pared by 4 bases and J by 2 bases, with 3 bases between. Germline loops: CDR1 KGHSH, CDR2 LQKENI. For the CDR3, the DNA is TGTGCCAGCTCACTAACTGGGGCCAACGTCCTGACTTTC. It encodes CASSLTGANVLTF.

The chain links TRBV28 to TRBJ2-3, with TRBD1 matching 8 bases. The V gene's germline CDR1 is MDHEN and CDR2 SYDVKM. Unmatched junction bases numbered 9, after V lost 5 bases and J lost 2 bases. The CDR3 spans 16 residues. CDR3 DNA: TGTGCCAGCAGTCTAACCGGGACAGGACACACAGATACGCAGTATTTT. Amino acid sequence: CASSLTGTGHTDTQYF.

The gene calls are TRBV7-2 and TRBJ2-7; TRBD1 might be the D (6 bases). CDR1 is SGHTA, CDR2 FQGNSA, per germline. V was cut by 4 bases and J by 0 bases, with 16 bases left in between. This CDR3 spans 16 amino acids. Here the CDR3 DNA reads TGTGCCAGCAGCTCCCACCTACAGGGCCTCTCCTACGAGCAGTACTTC. It specifies CASSSHLQGLSYEQYF.

The chain is built from TRBV6-5 and TRBJ2-5, with D possibly matching TRBD1 (5 bases). With 4 bases removed from V and 3 bases from J, the gap between germline ends came to 15 bases. The germline CDR1 and CDR2 sequences are MNHEY and SVGAGI. The CDR3 is 15 amino acids. DNA for the CDR3: TGTGCCAGCAGTTTTCTGACAGCTGAGAAAGAGACCCAGTACTTC. This translates into CASSFLTAEKETQYF.

The CDR3 region is CASSPSGSSGNTIYF. The CDR3 nucleotides read TGTGCCAGCTCTCCAAGTGGGTCCTCTGGAAACACCATATATTTT. The gene calls are TRBV18 and TRBJ1-3; D is uncertain. This CDR3 spans 15 amino acids. V was shortened by 6 bases and J by 0 bases, with 12 bases between the two germline ends. Germline CDR1 and CDR2: KGHSH and LQKENI.

V and J are TRBV7-2 and TRBJ2-3; 11 nucleotides line up with TRBD2. Germline CDR1 SGHTA, CDR2 FQGNSA. This CDR3 contains 14 residues. The junction had 5 bases not matched to a gene; V was cut back by 4 bases and J by 8 bases. The CDR3 nucleotides are TGTGCCAGCAGCTCGATAGCGGGGGGGCTTACGCAGTATTTT. Amino acids: CASSSIAGGLTQYF.

This clone was recorded once. Other DNA sequences in this sample translate to the same CDR3. The gene calls are TRBV19 and TRBJ2-7; D is perhaps TRBD2 (6 bases). Trimming cost V 5 bases and J 5 bases, with 16 bases left between them. This CDR3 has 14 amino acids. Germline V lookup: CDR1 LNHDA, CDR2 SQIVND (reference sequence). The CDR3 sequence: CASSAGRTGNEQYF. CDR3 sequence (DNA): TGTGCCAGTAGTGCCGGGAGAACTGGGAACGAGCAGTACTTC.

This clone is a singleton in its sample. The chain carries TRBV7-9 and TRBJ1-2, with a weak D call TRBD1 (5 bases). The CDR3 covers 15 residues. V was trimmed by 2 bases and J by 3 bases, leaving 13 bases between them. Germline CDR1 and CDR2: SEHNR and FQNEAQ (reference sequence). CDR3 loop: CASSLRGFEDYGYTF. The CDR3 coding sequence is TGTGCCAGCAGCTTACGGGGCTTTGAGGACTATGGCTACACCTTC.

By proportion, this clone is medium-sized. The V call is TRBV13, the J call TRBJ2-1; TRBD1 might be the D (5 bases). Germline values: CDR1 PRHDT, CDR2 FYEKMQ (reference sequence). V was clipped by 0 bases and J by 8 bases, with 23 bases between them. The CDR3 runs to 18 residues. CDR3 in DNA: TGTGCCAGCAGCTTAGGGACCGTTGACAGCCTCGGATGGGATGAGCAGTTCTTC. Translating gives CASSLGTVDSLGWDEQFF.

The chain is built from TRBV5-4 and TRBJ2-1, with D hard to call. The CDR3 consists of 14 residues. Per germline, CDR1 SGHNT and CDR2 YYREEE (reference sequence). V lost 4 bases to trimming and J lost 0 bases, with 8 bases between them. CDR3 in amino acids: CASSQRSSYNEQFF. For the CDR3, the DNA is TGTGCCAGCAGCCAAAGAAGCTCCTACAATGAGCAGTTCTTC.

This rearrangement joins TRBV7-3 to TRBJ1-2, with 9 nucleotides matching TRBD1. Germline assignment: CDR1 SGHTA and CDR2 FQGTGA. The V gene end was trimmed by 5 bases and the J gene end by 4 bases; junction bases not matched to a gene: 5. There are 14 residues in the CDR3. Written as DNA, the CDR3 is TGTGCCAGCAGCCCCGGGACAGGGATCTATGGCTACACCTTC. Its translation: CASSPGTGIYGYTF.